The sequence of this T cell receptor (beta chain) was determined in a study of blood T cell repertoires in COVID-19. Overall study: The study drew acute and convalescent COVID-19 samples from the United States, Italy and Spain. In each case, the material was cDNA or gDNA derived from T cells, B-cell-depleted T cells, or PBMCs.

The CDR3 runs 14 residues. Trimming shortened V by 3 bases and J by 6 bases, and 15 bases separated the two germline ends. The germline CDR1 and CDR2 sequences are DFQATT and SNEGSKA (reference sequence). This clone has more than one count but fewer than ten. Clones were sequenced by immunoSEQ multiplex PCR, and TCRdb holds only the in-frame ones, with some missing. The sample yields about 70,000 clones, around 85% seen once. The sequenced sample was peripheral blood. The receptor comes from a woman aged 60-75 years with acute or convalescent COVID-19. The chain combines TRBV20-1 with TRBJ2-1, with a weak D call TRBD1 (6 bases). Here the CDR3 reads CSASKPGTPNEQFF. The DNA for the CDR3 is TGCAGTGCTAGTAAACCCGGGACACCCAATGAGCAGTTCTTC.